Below, 20 T cell receptor beta chains from the same sample are listed, as sequenced in a study of Ad26.COV2.S vaccination and SARS-CoV-2 variants. Treatment: roughly 20 received Ad26.COV2.S at low or high dose, single or two shots; roughly five received placebo; per-sample allocation not given. At day 63 after the first vaccine or placebo injection, samples were drawn. Sequencing used immunoSEQ multiplex PCR; TCRdb keeps in-frame clones, though not all of them. The table has approximately 360,000 clones, roughly four fifths seen once; the top ten hold around 7.4%. Source: peripheral blood, taken in a trial of Ad26.COV2.S vaccine versus placebo. The receptors stem from a person between 18 and 65 years old who received the Ad26.COV2.S COVID-19 vaccine or a placebo.

In DNA, the CDR3 is TGTGCCAGCAGCCGACAGGAGGAACTTGAAGCTTTCTTT. Amino acid sequence: CASSRQEELEAFF. V usage is TRBV6-5 and J usage is TRBJ1-1; D is perhaps TRBD1 (6 bases). Trimming took off 6 bases at V and 7 bases at J, with 15 bases between the two ends. Per the germline V gene, CDR1 is MNHEY and CDR2 is SVGAGI. The CDR3 loop spans 13 amino acids.

V gene TRBV6-6 combines with J gene TRBJ2-7; D unclear. The germline gives CDR1 MNHNY, CDR2 SVGAGI (reference sequence). This CDR3 has 13 amino acids. The V end lost 8 bases, the J end lost 3 bases, and 14 bases lay between the germline ends. The CDR3 spells CASYESSGYEQYF. The CDR3 nucleotides read TGTGCCAGCTACGAAAGTAGTGGCTACGAGCAGTACTTC.

The chain employs TRBV15 and TRBJ2-5; D is perhaps TRBD1 (6 bases). From germline, CDR1 is LNHNV and CDR2 YYDKDF (reference sequence). Trimming took off 3 bases at V and 4 bases at J, with 15 bases between the two ends. The CDR3 sequence is 15 residues long. CDR3 nucleotide sequence: TGTGCCACCAGCAGGCACAGGGCATTTTCAGAGACCCAGTACTTC. Residues: CATSRHRAFSETQYF.

This rearrangement joins TRBV19 to TRBJ2-1; TRBD2 matches at 7 bases. Trimming cost V 2 bases and J 6 bases; bases outside gene matches: 7. The germline CDR1 and CDR2 sequences are LNHDA and SQIVND (reference sequence). The CDR3 spans 15 residues. CDR3 in amino acids: CASSISSGGINEQFF. In DNA form, the CDR3 reads TGTGCCAGTAGTATATCTAGCGGCGGAATCAATGAGCAGTTCTTC.

CDR3 residues: CSVDSGSFNEQFF. The DNA for the CDR3 is TGCAGCGTTGATAGCGGGAGTTTTAATGAGCAGTTCTTC. The rearrangement uses TRBV29-1 and TRBJ2-1; 9 nucleotides align to TRBD2. CDR3 length: 13 residues. The germline V gene encodes CDR1 SQVTM and CDR2 ANQGSEA. V dropped 3 bases and J dropped 7; count of bases not matched to a gene: 4.

The chain recombines TRBV10-3 with TRBJ2-1; 7 bases match TRBD2. The junction had 7 bases not matched to a gene; V was cut back by 7 bases and J by 4 bases. The germline gives CDR1 ENHRY, CDR2 SYGVKD. The CDR3 contains 14 residues. CDR3 amino acids: CAIKSLGGYNEQFF. CDR3 nucleotide sequence: TGTGCCATCAAATCCCTGGGGGGGTACAATGAGCAGTTCTTC.

This sequence joins TRBV7-9 and TRBJ1-1; D may be TRBD1 (6 bases). Germline values: CDR1 SEHNR, CDR2 FQNEAQ (reference sequence). The CDR3 length is 12 residues. Trimming removed 4 bases from V and 5 bases from J, with 8 bases in between. The CDR3 coding sequence is TGTGCCAGCAGCTCCAGGGGTACTGAAGCTTTCTTT. The encoded protein is CASSSRGTEAFF.

The J gene is TRBJ2-3, the V gene TRBV7-2, with 11 bases aligning to TRBD2. CDR3 length: 17 residues. With V trimmed by 0 bases and J by 6 bases, 8 bases remained unmatched. Looked up from germline, CDR1 is SGHTA and CDR2 is FQGNSA. CDR3 coding DNA: TGTGCCAGCAGCTTAGCGCTCTCTAGCGGGGGGTCGGATACGCAGTATTTT. Its protein is CASSLALSSGGSDTQYF. Looking up the rest from reference TRBV7-2 and TRBJ2-3 gives the full variable domain: GAGVSQSPSNKVTEKGKDVELRCDPISGHTALYWYRQSLGQGLEFLIYFQGNSAPDKSGLPSDRFSAERTGGSVSTLTIQRTQQEDSAVYLCASSLALSSGGSDTQYFGPGTRLTVL.

J is TRBJ2-1 and V is TRBV4-2, with D hard to call. CDR1 LGHNA and CDR2 YNFKEQ come from the germline V gene. The V and J ends lost 0 bases and 3 bases respectively, with 9 bases between them. CDR3 length equals 15 residues. CDR3 bases: TGTGCCAGCAGCCAAGAGGGGTACAGCTACAATGAGCAGTTCTTC. Its protein product is CASSQEGYSYNEQFF.

The J gene is TRBJ1-1, the V gene TRBV19, with 10 bases fitting TRBD1. Germline values: CDR1 LNHDA, CDR2 SQIVND (reference sequence). The V segment lost 5 bases and the J segment 10 bases; nucleotides outside the gene matches: 10. CDR3 length: 14 amino acids. The DNA of the CDR3 is TGTGCCAGTAGTTCCACCGACAGGGGGCGACCAGCTTTCTTT. This encodes CASSSTDRGRPAFF.

The rearrangement joins TRBV10-1 to TRBJ2-1; 14 nucleotides align to TRBD2. Trimming took 4 bases from V and 13 from J; bases not matched to a gene: 9. The germline gives CDR1 WNHNN, CDR2 SYGVQD (reference sequence). This CDR3 is 15 amino acids long. CDR3 loop: CASSGTSGGTKEQFF. CDR3 nucleotide sequence: TGCGCCAGCAGTGGGACTAGCGGGGGGACAAAGGAACAGTTCTTC.

The gene calls are TRBV7-2 and TRBJ2-3, with 11 bases lining up with TRBD2. CDR1 SGHTA and CDR2 FQGNSA come from the germline V gene. Trimming removed 1 base from V and 4 bases from J; junction bases left unmatched: 7. The length of the CDR3 is 17 residues. CDR3 nucleotides: TGTGCCAGCAGCTTAGACATAGCGGGGGGGATTGCAGATACGCAGTATTTT. It encodes CASSLDIAGGIADTQYF.

This chain connects TRBV11-3 to TRBJ2-1; the D gene is possibly TRBD2 (5 bases). CDR3 size: 14 residues. V was pared by 5 bases and J by 9 bases, with 17 bases between. Per germline, CDR1 SGHNT and CDR2 YENEEA. CDR3 sequence (DNA): TGTGCCAGCAGCCCCCGGCCGGGAAAAGGTGAGCAGTTCTTC. Amino acid sequence: CASSPRPGKGEQFF.

This rearrangement joins TRBV30 to TRBJ1-1; D remains ambiguous. The germline V gene encodes CDR1 GTSNPN and CDR2 SVGIG (reference sequence). The V and J ends lost 3 bases and 8 bases respectively, with 13 bases between them. This CDR3 comprises 12 residues. This CDR3 is CAWRGSLREAFF. CDR3 nucleotides: TGTGCCTGGAGGGGAAGTTTAAGGGAAGCTTTCTTT. Based on the CDR3 plus reference TRBV30 and TRBJ1-1, the full variable domain is SQTIHQWPATLVQPVGSPLSLECTVEGTSNPNLYWYRQAAGRGLQLLFYSVGIGQISSEVPQNLSASRPQDRQFILSSKKLLLSDSGFYLCAWRGSLREAFFGQGTRLTVV.

In nucleotides, the CDR3 is TGTGCCAGCAGCCAAGACGGATCCTACGAGCAGTACTTC. Amino acid sequence: CASSQDGSYEQYF. The chain combines TRBV3-1 (or the pseudogene TRBV3-2) with TRBJ2-7; no firm D call. The germline gives CDR1 LGHDT, CDR2 YNNKEL (reference sequence). CDR3 size: 13 residues. V lost 0 bases and J 1 base, leaving 4 bases between the germline ends.

This chain connects TRBV7-9 to TRBJ2-7; no definite D call. Germline loops: CDR1 SEHNR, CDR2 FQNEAQ (reference sequence). The CDR3 is 14 amino acids. The V gene lost 1 base and the J gene lost 7 bases, with 14 bases spanning the gap. CDR3 protein: CASSLGAMYLEQYF. CDR3 DNA: TGTGCCAGCAGCTTAGGGGCGATGTATCTAGAGCAGTACTTC.

CDR3 sequence (DNA): TGTGCCAGCAGCGGGTCCGGGGGACGGAATTCACCCCTCCACTTT. Encoded protein: CASSGSGGRNSPLHF. The rearrangement links TRBV9 to TRBJ1-6; tentatively, D is TRBD1 (5 bases). The V and J ends lost 3 bases and 7 bases respectively, with 14 bases between them. The germline gives CDR1 SGDLS, CDR2 YYNGEE. This CDR3 has 15 residues.

This clone was recorded once. This chain uses TRBV6-6 with TRBJ1-2; D is uncertain. V was pared by 2 bases and J by 8 bases, with 15 bases between. Germline V gene data show CDR1 as MNHNY and CDR2 as SVGAGI (reference sequence). This CDR3 spans 14 amino acids. CDR3 nucleotide sequence: TGTGCCAGCAGTTACCAACCGGGATTTAGCGGCTACACCTTC. It encodes CASSYQPGFSGYTF.

The rearrangement links TRBV19 to TRBJ2-5, with a possible D match to TRBD2 (5 bases). This CDR3 comprises 14 residues. Germline CDR1 is LNHDA and CDR2 is SQIVND (reference sequence). Trimming cost V 6 bases and J 1 base, with 12 bases left between them. The DNA of the CDR3 is TGTGCCAGTAGGCCCGACGGAGGCCAAGAGACCCAGTACTTC. This gives the protein CASRPDGGQETQYF.

CDR3 amino acids: CASSSDREAGYTF. CDR3 coding DNA: TGTGCCAGCAGCTCCGACAGGGAGGCTGGCTACACCTTC. V and J are TRBV7-3 and TRBJ1-2; 7 bases are a match to TRBD1. CDR1 is SGHTA and CDR2 is FQGTGA in the germline V gene. V was pared by 4 bases and J by 7 bases, with 6 bases of the junction left unmatched. The CDR3 runs 13 residues.